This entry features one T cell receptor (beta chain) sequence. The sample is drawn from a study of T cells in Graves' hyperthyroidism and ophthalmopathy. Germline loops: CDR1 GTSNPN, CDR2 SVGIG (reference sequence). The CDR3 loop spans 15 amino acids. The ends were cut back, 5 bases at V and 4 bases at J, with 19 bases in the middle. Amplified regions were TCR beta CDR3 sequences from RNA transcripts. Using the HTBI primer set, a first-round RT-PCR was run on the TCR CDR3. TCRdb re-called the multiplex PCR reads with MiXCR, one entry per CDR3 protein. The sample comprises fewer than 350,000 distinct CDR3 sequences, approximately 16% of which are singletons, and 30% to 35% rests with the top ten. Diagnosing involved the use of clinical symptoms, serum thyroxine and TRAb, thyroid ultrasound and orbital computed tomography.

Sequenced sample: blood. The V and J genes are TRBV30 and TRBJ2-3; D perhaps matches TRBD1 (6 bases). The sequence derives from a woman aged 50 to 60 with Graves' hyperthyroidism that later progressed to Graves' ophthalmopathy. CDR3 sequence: CAWSDRTRGPDTQYF. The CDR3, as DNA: TGTGCCTGGTCCGACAGGACCCGCGGACCAGATACGCAGTATTTT.